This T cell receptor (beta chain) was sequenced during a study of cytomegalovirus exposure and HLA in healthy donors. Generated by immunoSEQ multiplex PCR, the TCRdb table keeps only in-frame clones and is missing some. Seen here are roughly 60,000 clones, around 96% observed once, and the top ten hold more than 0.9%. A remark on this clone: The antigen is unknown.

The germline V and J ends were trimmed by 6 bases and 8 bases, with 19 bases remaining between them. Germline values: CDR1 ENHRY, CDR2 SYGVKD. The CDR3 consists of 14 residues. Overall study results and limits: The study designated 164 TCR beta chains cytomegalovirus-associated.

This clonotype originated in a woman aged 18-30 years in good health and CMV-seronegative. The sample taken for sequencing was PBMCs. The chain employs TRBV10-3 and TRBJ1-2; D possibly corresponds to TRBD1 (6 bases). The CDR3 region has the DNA TGTGCCATCAGCCCGGCGCCAGGGGTTGTCGGCTACACCTTC. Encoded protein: CAISPAPGVVGYTF.